The 27 T cell receptor beta chains reported below all come from one sample, sequenced in a study of blood T cell repertoires in COVID-19. Sequencing used immunoSEQ multiplex PCR; TCRdb keeps in-frame clones, though not all of them. The data hold a few hundred thousand clones, with approximately 88% observed a single time. Material for sequencing was peripheral blood. Source of these receptors: a woman in her 70s with COVID-19, enrolled during active disease.

This sequence joins TRBV6-5 and TRBJ1-2; TRBD1 aligns across 8 bases. The germline gives CDR1 MNHEY, CDR2 SVGAGI. Trimming removed 5 bases from V and 6 bases from J; junction bases left unmatched: 11. The CDR3 runs to 15 residues. The CDR3 DNA reads as TGTGCCAGCAGTCAGACAGGGGATCTCGGGGATGGCTACACCTTC. It is translated as CASSQTGDLGDGYTF.

Comments on this clone: The junction shows a germline mismatch at one end, possibly a read error. This chain connects TRBV5-8 to TRBJ1-5, with D possibly being TRBD1 (6 bases). The CDR3 runs to 16 residues. The germline CDR1 and CDR2 sequences are SGHTS and YDEGEE. CDR3 protein: CASTRTFTGIRQPQLF. The CDR3 coding sequence is TGTGCCAGCACCAGAACTTTTACAGGGATCAGGCAGCCCCAGCTTTTT.

The V call is TRBV11-2, the J call TRBJ2-7; no definite D call. V lost 3 bases to trimming and J lost 0 bases, with 6 bases between them. The germline CDR1 and CDR2 sequences are SGHAT and FQNNGV. The CDR3 runs 13 residues. CDR3: CASSFSSSYEQYF. The CDR3 DNA reads TGTGCCAGCAGCTTCTCCTCCTCCTACGAGCAGTACTTC.

The chain combines TRBV5-4 with TRBJ1-4; possibly TRBD1 for D (5 bases). Trimming took 3 bases from V and 3 from J, leaving 12 bases between them. From germline, CDR1 is SGHNT and CDR2 YYREEE (reference sequence). This CDR3 has 15 residues. CDR3 in amino acids: CASSSGGAPNEKLFF. The CDR3 bases are TGTGCCAGCAGCTCAGGAGGGGCTCCTAATGAAAAACTGTTTTTT.

This chain connects TRBV13 to TRBJ1-2, with D unclear. This CDR3 contains 14 residues. The V end was cut by 2 bases, the J end by 8 bases, with 15 bases between. In germline, CDR1 is PRHDT, CDR2 FYEKMQ (reference sequence). Written as DNA, the CDR3 is TGTGCCAGCAGCTTAACCCGTTTGCGAAAGGGCTACACCTTC. This codes for CASSLTRLRKGYTF. The full variable domain, with the rest looked up from reference TRBV13 and TRBJ1-2, is AAGVIQSPRHLIKEKRETATLKCYPIPRHDTVYWYQQGPGQDPQFLISFYEKMQSDKGSIPDRFSAQQFSDYHSELNMSSLELGDSALYFCASSLTRLRKGYTFGSGTRLTVV.

The chain recombines TRBV23-1 with TRBJ1-5, with D perhaps matching TRBD1 (6 bases). TRBV23-1 is flagged as an ORF with uncertain function. CDR3 length: 15 residues. V lost 2 bases, J lost 7 bases, and 15 bases lay in between. DNA for the CDR3: TGCGCCAGCAGTCAACCCCAGGGGCCCCGGCAGCCCCAGCATTTT. It translates to CASSQPQGPRQPQHF.

The V and J genes are TRBV28 and TRBJ1-1; 7 positions match TRBD1. The junction had 17 bases not matched to a gene; V was cut back by 4 bases and J by 3 bases. The CDR3 runs 18 residues. Germline CDR1 is MDHEN and CDR2 is SYDVKM. For the CDR3, the DNA is TGTGCCAGCAGTTCCCCCGTCCTGACAGGGAGAGTAGACACTGAAGCTTTCTTT. Protein product: CASSSPVLTGRVDTEAFF.

The chain joins TRBV24-1 to TRBJ2-5; 10 positions agree with TRBD2. CDR3 size: 16 residues. The germline gives CDR1 KGHDR, CDR2 SFDVKD. J gave up 3 bases and V 4 bases, and 7 bases lay outside the gene matches. DNA for the CDR3: TGTGCCACCAGTGACCTCCGACTAGCGGGCGAAGAGACCCAGTACTTC. Translated: CATSDLRLAGEETQYF.

The chain couples TRBV5-8 to TRBJ1-1; D unclear. V was clipped by 5 bases and J by 1 base, with 12 bases between them. This CDR3 spans 14 amino acids. Germline V CDR1 and CDR2: SGHTS, YDEGEE. The CDR3 is CASRRLASNTEAFF. In DNA, the CDR3 is TGTGCCAGCAGGCGACTTGCCTCGAACACTGAAGCTTTCTTT.

This rearrangement joins TRBV19 to TRBJ1-2, with D hard to call. Germline loops: CDR1 LNHDA, CDR2 SQIVND (reference sequence). V shed 3 bases and J shed 5 bases, with 13 bases lying between them. The CDR3 consists of 14 residues. The CDR3, as DNA: TGTGCCAGTAGTATGGGTAGCCAGCGATATGGCTACACCTTC. It specifies CASSMGSQRYGYTF.

The chain couples TRBV6-6 to TRBJ2-7; TRBD1 matches at 11 bases. This CDR3 is 15 amino acids long. CDR1 and CDR2 from the germline V gene are MNHNY and SVGAGI (reference sequence). Losses at the gene ends were 5 bases for V and 4 bases for J; bases not matched to a gene: 7. The CDR3 here is CASSNPGTGGYEQYF. The CDR3 DNA reads TGTGCCAGCAGTAACCCCGGGACAGGGGGTTACGAGCAGTACTTC.

CDR3 sequence: CASSLGTGDSPLHF. The CDR3 region has the DNA TGTGCCAGCAGCTTAGGTACAGGGGACTCACCCCTCCACTTT. The chain uses TRBV7-9 and TRBJ1-6; TRBD1 matches 7 bases. The V gene end was trimmed by 1 base and the J gene end by 10 bases; junction bases not matched to a gene: 4. This CDR3 is built from 14 residues. CDR1 and CDR2 from the germline V gene are SEHNR and FQNEAQ (reference sequence).

The J gene is TRBJ2-4, the V gene TRBV19; 10 positions match TRBD2. CDR1 is LNHDA and CDR2 is SQIVND in the germline V gene (reference sequence). Losses at the gene ends were 6 bases for V and 4 bases for J; bases not matched to a gene: 9. This CDR3 comprises 16 residues. The DNA for the CDR3 is TGTGCCAGTAGCCGGACTAGCGGATTACTGAAAAACATTCAGTACTTC. Its protein product is CASSRTSGLLKNIQYF.

The rearrangement uses TRBV28 and TRBJ2-2; no reliable D call. Between the trimmed V and J ends, which lost 2 bases and 0 bases, there was a span of 7 bases. The CDR3 totals 15 residues. Germline CDR1 is MDHEN and CDR2 is SYDVKM. The CDR3 DNA follows: TGTGCCAGCAGTTTAGGCGGTTCGAACACCGGGGAGCTGTTTTTT. It specifies CASSLGGSNTGELFF.

This sequence joins TRBV6-4 and TRBJ2-4, with D maybe TRBD2 (6 bases). Germline assignment: CDR1 MRHNA and CDR2 SNTAGT. V lost 6 bases, J lost 6 bases, and 30 bases lay in between. CDR3 length: 19 residues. Written as DNA, the CDR3 is TGTGCCAGCAGGACCCCGGAGAGAGCATCACGGGGGTTTGGAAACATTCAGTACTTC. This sequence encodes CASRTPERASRGFGNIQYF.

CDR3 loop: CAISESTGNGYTF. As DNA, the CDR3 is TGTGCCATCAGTGAGTCTACAGGGAATGGCTACACCTTC. This rearrangement joins TRBV10-3 to TRBJ1-2; weak D call: TRBD1 (6 bases). Per the germline V gene, CDR1 is ENHRY and CDR2 is SYGVKD. The CDR3 contains 13 residues. V was pared by 0 bases and J by 6 bases, with 8 bases between.

This chain joins TRBV25-1 and TRBJ2-1; 7 bases map to TRBD2. Trimming at V came to 3 bases and at J to 8 bases, leaving 10 bases not matched to a gene. Looked up from germline, CDR1 is MGHDK and CDR2 is SYGVNS. There are 15 residues in the CDR3. The CDR3 reads CASSDARGVGDEQFF. The CDR3 nucleotides read TGTGCCAGCAGTGACGCTCGGGGGGTTGGGGATGAGCAGTTCTTC.

The chain employs TRBV28 and TRBJ1-1; no firm D call. Germline V gene sequence: CDR1 MDHEN, CDR2 SYDVKM. The V end lost 5 bases, the J end lost 7 bases, and 17 bases lay between the germline ends. The CDR3 consists of 14 residues. CDR3 bases: TGTGCCAGCAGTCGCACCGATACTGCGGGTGAAGCTTTCTTT. It is translated as CASSRTDTAGEAFF.

This clone was counted between two and nine times. V is TRBV10-3 and J is TRBJ1-6, with 7 bases lining up with TRBD1. J was trimmed by 10 bases and V by 3 bases; bases with no gene match: 3. The germline gives CDR1 ENHRY, CDR2 SYGVKD. This CDR3 comprises 13 residues. Written as DNA, the CDR3 is TGTGCCATCAGTGACAGGGGGGAATCACCCCTCCACTTT. Its protein is CAISDRGESPLHF.

This rearrangement joins TRBV7-9 to TRBJ2-2; possibly TRBD2 for D (6 bases). Germline values: CDR1 SEHNR, CDR2 FQNEAQ (reference sequence). The CDR3 spans 14 residues. V was trimmed by 6 bases and J by 4 bases, leaving 12 bases between them. The CDR3 spells CASRGGVTTGELFF. The CDR3 DNA sequence: TGTGCCAGCAGGGGCGGGGTTACCACCGGGGAGCTGTTTTTT.

The gene calls are TRBV10-3 and TRBJ1-6; 7 bases line up with TRBD1. The trim removed 6 bases at V and 7 bases at J, leaving 9 bases unmatched. The CDR3 loop spans 15 amino acids. The germline V gene has CDR1 ENHRY and CDR2 SYGVKD. The CDR3 nucleotides are TGTGCCATCAGCCAACAGGGGTCCGAAAATTCACCCCTCCACTTT. Encoded protein: CAISQQGSENSPLHF.

The chain joins TRBV14 to TRBJ2-7; 7 bases are a match to TRBD2. Germline CDR1 and CDR2: SGHDN and FVKESK. The CDR3 sequence is 15 residues long. The V segment lost 6 bases and the J segment 1 base; nucleotides outside the gene matches: 9. The CDR3 loop reads CASRPSGTRSYEQYF. The CDR3 DNA follows: TGTGCCAGCAGGCCTAGCGGAACCCGGTCCTACGAGCAGTACTTC.

This clone was observed a few times. Because it lacks the conserved phenylalanine or tryptophan at the end, this CDR3 is likely a read error. The limits of the CDR3 on the DNA are not certain, so only TCRdb's listed CDR3 is given. V and J are TRBV24-1 and TRBJ1-2; the table's D call TRBD1 went unverified against the DNA. The CDR3 region is 15 residues in length, termini included. Germline V lookup: CDR1 KGHDR, CDR2 SFDVKD. Here the CDR3 reads CATSDLGGGRDINFR.

This sequence joins TRBV19 and TRBJ1-5; maybe TRBD1 (6 bases). This CDR3 comprises 14 residues. CDR1 is LNHDA and CDR2 is SQIVND in the germline V gene (reference sequence). Trimming removed 4 bases from V and 5 bases from J, with 12 bases in between. The CDR3 protein is CASSTGQLDQPQHF. In DNA, the CDR3 is TGTGCCAGTAGTACCGGACAGCTAGATCAGCCCCAGCATTTT.

The chain uses TRBV9 and TRBJ1-1; D ambiguous. The CDR3 has 14 amino acids. V lost 0 bases and J 4 bases, leaving 10 bases between the germline ends. Per the germline V gene, CDR1 is SGDLS and CDR2 is YYNGEE. This chain's CDR3 is CASSVEGGSTEAFF. The DNA of the CDR3 is TGTGCCAGCAGCGTAGAGGGAGGGAGCACTGAAGCTTTCTTT.

The rearrangement joins TRBV30 to TRBJ2-7; TRBD1 matches at 8 bases. The germline CDR1 and CDR2 sequences are GTSNPN and SVGIG (reference sequence). This CDR3 region has 15 residues. The trim removed 3 bases at V and 6 bases at J, leaving 13 bases unmatched. The CDR3 loop is CAWRSLRAGGAEQYF. DNA for the CDR3: TGTGCCTGGAGGTCTCTACGGGCAGGGGGCGCCGAGCAGTACTTC.

About this clone: At one end, the junction sequence differs from germline, possibly due to a read error. V gene TRBV20-1 combines with J gene TRBJ2-1; D gene unclear. This CDR3 is 11 amino acids long. The germline V gene encodes CDR1 DFQATT and CDR2 SNEGSKA (reference sequence). As DNA, the CDR3 is TGCAGTGCTCGAGACTTTGATGAGCAGTTCTTC. Protein sequence: CSARDFDEQFF.